This is a list of T cell receptor beta chains from one sample in a study of T cells and Merkel cell carcinoma outcomes. The method was immunoSEQ multiplex PCR; TCRdb's version includes in-frame clones alone and lacks a portion of them. The sample has a few thousand clones; around 84% are singletons. Sequencing was carried out using tumor tissue from Merkel cell carcinoma. The source of these receptors is a human donor with Merkel cell carcinoma. Each CDR3 is given with its conserved first and last residue. Each record gives: CDR3 DNA, CDR3 protein, D gene, clone size, J gene, V gene, CDR3 length. A D gene is named only where the DNA matches it firmly. Clone size appears in some rows only: once, few, many, or a class for an expanded clone.

TGTGCCTGCGGGGGAGAGACCCAGTACTTC | CACGGETQYF | NA | NA | TRBJ2-5 | TRBV30 | 10
TGTGCTAGTGGTTTGGTATTTGAGACTAGCGGCACCGGGGAGCTGTTTTTT | CASGLVFETSGTGELFF | TRBD2 | NA | TRBJ2-2 | TRBV12-5 | 17
TGTGCCAGCATGGCAGGTCGCGGCACCCGGAATGAAAAACTGTTTTTT | CASMAGRGTRNEKLFF | NA | NA | TRBJ1-4 | TRBV2 | 16
TGCGCCAGCAGCGGGGGGGGGTCGACGGATACGCAGTATTTT | CASSGGGSTDTQYF | TRBD2 | NA | TRBJ2-3 | TRBV5-1 | 14
TGTGCCAGCTCACCAAAGGGGACGGATTCACCCCTCCACTTT | CASSPKGTDSPLHF | NA | NA | TRBJ1-6 | TRBV18 | 14
TGTGCCATCTCAATGAACACTGAAGCTTTCTTT | CAISMNTEAFF | NA | NA | TRBJ1-1 | TRBV10-3 | 11
TGTGCCAGCAGCGTTTCACGCAGGAGACAGAAGAACACCATATATTTT | CASSVSRRRQKNTIYF | NA | NA | TRBJ1-3 | TRBV9 | 16
TGTGCCACCAGCAGAACTCGGGAGCCCCAGCATTTT | CATSRTREPQHF | NA | NA | TRBJ1-5 | TRBV15 | 12
TGCGCCAGCAGACCCACGGGGGCGGATGAGCAGTTCTTC | CASRPTGADEQFF | NA | NA | TRBJ2-1 | TRBV5-1 | 13
TGTGCCAGCAGTGAAGTCTTAGGAATGCGGACTAGCACAGATACGCAGTATTTT | CASSEVLGMRTSTDTQYF | NA | NA | TRBJ2-3 | TRBV25-1 | 18
TGTGCCAGTAGTACGACCCGGGGCAATCAGCCCCAGCATTTT | CASSTTRGNQPQHF | NA | NA | TRBJ1-5 | TRBV19 | 14
TGTGCCAGCACCCAAAACCGACAGGGAGGCACTGAAGCTTTCTTT | CASTQNRQGGTEAFF | TRBD1 | NA | TRBJ1-1 | TRBV6-5 | 15
TGTGCCAGCAGCGTATCCGGGACAGTGAGGACTGAAGCTTTCTTT | CASSVSGTVRTEAFF | TRBD1 | once | TRBJ1-1 | TRBV7-9 | 15
TGTGCCAGCAGTGGCAATGAGCAGTTCTTC | CASSGNEQFF | NA | NA | TRBJ2-1 | TRBV2 | 10
TGCGCCAGCAGCTTGGGACAGGGATGGTTTGAACTGTTTTTT | CASSLGQGWFELFF | TRBD1 | NA | TRBJ1-4 | TRBV5-1 | 14
TGTGCCAGCAGCCCCTTTGGGACTGATAACACTGAAGCTTTCTTT | CASSPFGTDNTEAFF | NA | NA | TRBJ1-1 | TRBV7-9 | 15
TGTGCCAGCAGTGAAGTAAAGGGGGCATGGACAGATACGCAGTATTTT | CASSEVKGAWTDTQYF | TRBD1 | NA | TRBJ2-3 | TRBV2 | 16